This TCR beta chain was sequenced for a study of T cell responses to AZD1222 COVID-19 vaccine. Notes on the study in general: Samples come after the peak T cell response, not at day 14. Across spike, vaccine-associated CD4 TCRs were found, dominant at 160-218 and 743-854. Of the AZD1222 recipients, only five to seven were seropositive at baseline. The donor group comprised mostly white British people and more females; the analysis possibly underestimated clonal diversity.

Assay: immunoSEQ multiplex PCR; the TCRdb copy retains only in-frame clones and omits some. The data show 150,000 to 160,000 clones, 86% seen once. Germline-derived CDR1 and CDR2 are SGHTA and FQGNSA. The CDR3 has 15 amino acids. V shed 1 base and J shed 4 bases, with 13 bases lying between them. Worth noting for this clone: Its target is unknown.

The receptor's source is an adult in good health. Here the sequenced sample was peripheral blood, taken on day 0 of MenACWY control vaccination. The chain joins TRBV7-2 to TRBJ1-2; possible D gene TRBD1, 5 bases. The CDR3 reads CASSLVWDPSYGYTF. CDR3 bases: TGTGCCAGCAGCTTAGTATGGGACCCCTCCTATGGCTACACCTTC.